The TCR beta chain described here comes from a study of CD8+ T cells in alopecia areata. General study findings and limits: Clonality in the scalp and expanded CD8+ clones ranked among the top 100 were significantly decreased by tofacitinib.

Note on this clone: Its target is not known.

As for treatment: oral pan-JAK inhibitor, 5-10 mg twice daily. T lymphocytes (CD4+ and CD8+) were sorted from PBMCs. The germline V gene encodes CDR1 LNHDA and CDR2 SQIVND (reference sequence). V was clipped by 4 bases and J by 8 bases, with 11 bases between them. CDR3 size: 12 residues. Reverse transcribed after extraction, RNA yielded cDNA as the sequencing template. The table came from immunoSEQ multiplex PCR; TCRdb's copy has only in-frame clones and leaves some out. The sample contains some 180,000 clones, about 53% of which appear only once. Sequencing was performed on CD8+ T cells sorted from blood, taken at week 24, from a patient treated with tofacitinib. This TCR was sampled from a human donor with alopecia areata. This chain connects TRBV19 to TRBJ1-1; no definite D call. The CDR3 is CASSNVWTEAFF. As DNA, the CDR3 is TGTGCCAGTAGTAATGTATGGACCGAAGCTTTCTTT.